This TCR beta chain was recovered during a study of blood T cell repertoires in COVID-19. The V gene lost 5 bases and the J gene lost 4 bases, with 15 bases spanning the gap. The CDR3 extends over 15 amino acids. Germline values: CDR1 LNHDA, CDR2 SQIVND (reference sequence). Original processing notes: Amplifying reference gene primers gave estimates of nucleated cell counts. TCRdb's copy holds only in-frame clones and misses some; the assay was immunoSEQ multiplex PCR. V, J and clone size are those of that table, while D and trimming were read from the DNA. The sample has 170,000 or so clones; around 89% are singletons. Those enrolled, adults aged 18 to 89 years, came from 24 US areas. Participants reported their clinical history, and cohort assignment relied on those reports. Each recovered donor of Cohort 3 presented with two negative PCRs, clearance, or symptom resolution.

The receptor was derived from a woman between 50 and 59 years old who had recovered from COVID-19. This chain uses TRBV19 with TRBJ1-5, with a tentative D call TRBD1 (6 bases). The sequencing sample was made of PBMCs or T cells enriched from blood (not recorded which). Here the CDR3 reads CASSRTAGANQPQHF. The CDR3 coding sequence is TGTGCCAGTAGTCGGACAGCCGGGGCTAATCAGCCCCAGCATTTT.